This T cell receptor (beta chain) emerged from a study of blood T cell repertoires in COVID-19. Sequenced by immunoSEQ multiplex PCR; TCRdb stores in-frame clones only, minus some. Among more than 200,000 clones listed, about nine tenths were seen once. Cohorts were assigned according to the clinical history that participants reported. The CDR3 is 16 residues long. Germline V lookup: CDR1 SEHNR, CDR2 FQNEAQ (reference sequence). V trimming: 0 bases; J trimming: 8 bases; junction bases outside the gene matches: 10. This rearrangement joins TRBV7-9 to TRBJ2-1; 7 bases align to TRBD1. The source of this sequence is a man aged 30 to 39 in a cohort exposed to, infected with or recovered from COVID-19 (not recorded which). Material: PBMCs or T cells enriched from blood (not recorded which). The CDR3 coding sequence is TGTGCCAGCAGCTTAGCAGGACAGGTTAAGGGCCATGAGCAGTTCTTC. It specifies CASSLAGQVKGHEQFF.